This T cell receptor beta chain was captured by sequencing in a study of T cells in localized non-small cell lung cancer. General study findings and limits: Tumor showed lower T cell clonality than uninvolved adjacent lung, where it was highest. Longer overall survival was seen with higher T cell density measured in blood. Paired adjacent lung recovered a median approximately 62 of the top 100 tumor clones.

Worth noting for this clone: Antigen specificity is unknown.

Sequencing used immunoSEQ multiplex PCR; TCRdb keeps in-frame clones, though not all of them. The sample comprises about 130,000 clones, more than 70% of which are singletons, and around 1.7% rests with the top ten. The clonotype comes from a female donor over 55 with stage I lung adenocarcinoma. This material consisted of peripheral blood, taken before any cancer treatment.

The CDR3 bases are TGTGCCACGGGACAGAACCCCAATGAGCAGTTCTTC. Residues: CATGQNPNEQFF. This sequence joins TRBV28 and TRBJ2-1; 7 bases are shared with TRBD1. This CDR3 contains 12 residues. V shed 10 bases, J shed 6 bases, and the junction held 6 bases outside the gene matches. Germline-derived CDR1 and CDR2 are MDHEN and SYDVKM. The whole variable domain, remainder taken from reference TRBV28 and TRBJ2-1, is DVKVTQSSRYLVKRTGEKVFLECVQDMDHENMFWYRQDPGLGLRLIYFSYDVKMKEKGDIPEGYSVSREKKERFSLILESASTNQTSMYLCATGQNPNEQFFGPGTRLTVL.